The rows below give T cell receptor beta chains drawn from one sample of a study of T cells in Graves' hyperthyroidism and ophthalmopathy. Each CDR3 protein is one row after TCRdb ran MiXCR on the multiplex PCR reads. The profile shows about 200,000 distinct CDR3 sequences, approximately 16% of them singletons. Sequencing was carried out using blood. The receptors come from a middle-aged man with Graves' hyperthyroidism. CDR3s leave out the opening cysteine and the closing phenylalanine or tryptophan. Each record gives: clone size, V gene, J gene, D gene, CDR3 protein. D genes are given only for firm matches. Clone sizes are given selectively: once, few, many, or a class where the clone is expanded.

size: .
V: TRBV19
J: TRBJ2-6
D: .
CDR3: ASRRDRDSGANVLT

size: many
V: TRBV6-1
J: TRBJ1-5
D: TRBD1
CDR3: ASSAGTGGTQPQH

size: many
V: TRBV20-1
J: TRBJ1-2
D: .
CDR3: SARQDLYGYT

size: many
V: TRBV28
J: TRBJ2-1
D: TRBD2
CDR3: ASRSGGAVNEQF

size: many
V: TRBV20-1
J: TRBJ2-4
D: TRBD1
CDR3: SAREVMDRVPNIQY

size: .
V: TRBV12-3/TRBV12-4
J: TRBJ2-7
D: .
CDR3: ASSLGPRQYEQY

size: many
V: TRBV6-1
J: TRBJ1-5
D: .
CDR3: ASSDSGGGTRAQH

size: many
V: TRBV20-1
J: TRBJ2-7
D: .
CDR3: SASGIGYEQY

size: .
V: TRBV6-1
J: TRBJ2-7
D: TRBD2
CDR3: ASASGGLPYEQY

size: many
V: TRBV14
J: TRBJ2-3
D: .
CDR3: ASSQVRGHVTDTQY

size: many
V: TRBV6-5
J: TRBJ2-5
D: .
CDR3: ASSYGRLQETQY

size: many
V: TRBV12-5
J: TRBJ2-1
D: TRBD2
CDR3: ASGLTLAGGAAGNEQF

size: many
V: TRBV5-1
J: TRBJ2-5
D: .
CDR3: ASSLDPEGVQETQY

size: many
V: TRBV2
J: TRBJ1-1
D: TRBD1
CDR3: ASERQGAQVAEAF

size: .
V: TRBV6-1
J: TRBJ2-1
D: .
CDR3: ATLWPSGGEQF

size: many
V: TRBV6-2/TRBV6-3
J: TRBJ2-7
D: .
CDR3: ASSYGAIEQY

size: few
V: TRBV7-2
J: TRBJ1-5
D: .
CDR3: ASSLSGGASSDQPQH

size: .
V: TRBV30
J: TRBJ2-6
D: TRBD2
CDR3: ASRLAGNSGANVLT